This T cell receptor beta chain is drawn from a study of T cell changes during pregnancy in multiple sclerosis. CDR1 SQVTM and CDR2 ANQGSEA come from the germline V gene. The CDR3 contains 15 residues. Trimming removed 7 bases from V and 3 bases from J, with 16 bases in between. The data were produced by immunoSEQ multiplex PCR, yet TCRdb's version contains in-frame clones alone and is incomplete. This sample carries about 73,000 clones, around nine tenths of them seen once, and the ten largest clones take roughly 2.1%. The sequenced sample was peripheral blood, obtained in the second trimester of pregnancy. The rearrangement joins TRBV29-1 to TRBJ2-6, with a tentative D call TRBD2 (6 bases). The clonotype was recovered from a female donor in good health, enrolled as a control in a pregnancy study. CDR3 sequence: CSAPFGGGGANVLTF. As DNA, the CDR3 is TGCAGCGCCCCTTTTGGGGGAGGTGGGGCCAACGTCCTGACTTTC.